This entry lists 27 T cell receptor beta chains sequenced from one sample in a study of cytomegalovirus exposure and HLA in healthy donors. PCR amplification relied on 60 Vbeta primers (plus 13 Jbeta primers). Clones were read by immunoSEQ multiplex PCR, and TCRdb kept only the in-frame ones, dropping some. This sample carries over 150,000 clones, roughly two thirds of them seen once, and the ten largest clones take 2.8%. Specimen: PBMCs. The receptor set was obtained from a woman aged 40-49 years in good health and CMV-seropositive.

This rearrangement joins TRBV5-1 to TRBJ2-7; perhaps TRBD2 as D (5 bases). This CDR3 is built from 13 residues. V was pared by 1 base and J by 4 bases, with 9 bases between. Germline lookup yields CDR1 SGHRS and CDR2 YFSETQ. This chain's CDR3 is CASSLSTGYEQYF. The CDR3 nucleotides are TGCGCCAGCAGCTTGAGTACGGGATACGAGCAGTACTTC.

The rearrangement links TRBV10-3 to TRBJ2-1, with 9 bases identical to TRBD1. The CDR3 length is 17 residues. V was pared by 4 bases and J by 0 bases, with 7 bases of the junction left unmatched. CDR1 ENHRY and CDR2 SYGVKD come from the germline V gene. For the CDR3, the DNA is TGTGCCATCAGTGCCCCCCGGGACAGGGTCTCCTACAATGAGCAGTTCTTC. Its protein product is CAISAPRDRVSYNEQFF.

V gene TRBV6-6 combines with J gene TRBJ2-1; D perhaps matches TRBD2 (6 bases). V lost 7 bases to trimming and J lost 0 bases, with 16 bases between them. This CDR3 has 16 residues. Looked up from germline, CDR1 is MNHNY and CDR2 is SVGAGI (reference sequence). The CDR3 coding sequence is TGTGCCAGCACCAAGACTAGGCCAAGCTCCTACAATGAGCAGTTCTTC. Encoded protein: CASTKTRPSSYNEQFF.

The chain links TRBV5-4 to TRBJ1-1; possible D gene TRBD1, 6 bases. Deletions cut 4 bases from V and 1 base from J, with 11 bases between. This CDR3 has 14 amino acids. CDR1 and CDR2 (germline): SGHNT, YYREEE (reference sequence). This CDR3 reads CASSLTGTNTEAFF. CDR3 DNA: TGTGCCAGCAGCCTTACAGGGACGAACACTGAAGCTTTCTTT.

The chain joins TRBV7-9 to TRBJ2-3, with D perhaps matching TRBD2 (5 bases). V lost 4 bases to trimming and J lost 0 bases, with 11 bases between them. The CDR3 is made up of 15 amino acids. Germline V gene lookup returns CDR1 SEHNR and CDR2 FQNEAQ (reference sequence). In DNA, the CDR3 is TGTGCCAGCAGCTGGAGTAGCGAGAGCACAGATACGCAGTATTTT. It translates to CASSWSSESTDTQYF. Complete variable domain (other parts from reference TRBV7-9 and TRBJ2-3): DTGVSQNPRHKITKRGQNVTFRCDPISEHNRLYWYRQTLGQGPEFLTYFQNEAQLEKSRLLSDRFSAERPKGSFSTLEIQRTEQGDSAMYLCASSWSSESTDTQYFGPGTRLTVL.

About this clone: One end of the junction does not line up with germline, which may come from a read error. V and J are TRBV18 and TRBJ2-5, with 10 bases aligning to TRBD2. CDR3 length: 15 amino acids. CDR1 is KGHSH, CDR2 LQKENI, per germline. The CDR3 DNA sequence: TGTGCCAGCTCAACACCGGGACTAGCGCGGGAGACCCAGTACTTC. Protein product: CASSTPGLARETQYF.

V gene TRBV6-1 combines with J gene TRBJ2-5; 10 bases match TRBD2. The DNA end lines up better with TRBJ2-7; the J call may be wrong. Germline V lookup: CDR1 MNHNS, CDR2 SASEGT. The CDR3 consists of 15 residues. The CDR3 coding sequence is TGTGCCAGCAGTGGAGGACTAGCGGCCTTCTACGAGCAGTACTTC. Translation gives CASSGGLAAFYEQYF.

The chain links TRBV28 to TRBJ2-3; 7 bases agree with TRBD1. Germline V gene lookup returns CDR1 MDHEN and CDR2 SYDVKM. The CDR3 loop spans 15 amino acids. V lost 6 bases, J lost 2 bases, and 8 bases stayed unmatched. CDR3 sequence: CASSDGQAYTDTQYF. As DNA, the CDR3 is TGTGCCAGCAGCGACGGACAGGCCTACACAGATACGCAGTATTTT.

This clone showed up just a few times. The chain carries TRBV6-5 and TRBJ1-2, with a tentative D call TRBD1 (6 bases). CDR3 size: 13 residues. Germline V gene lookup returns CDR1 MNHEY and CDR2 SVGAGI. The V and J ends lost 7 bases and 5 bases respectively, with 14 bases between them. CDR3 sequence reads: CASTTGMPYGYTF. The CDR3 coding sequence is TGTGCCAGCACGACAGGAATGCCTTATGGCTACACCTTC.

The chain has TRBV11-2 and TRBJ2-1; 8 nucleotides align to TRBD2. The ends lost 3 bases at V and 6 bases at J; junction bases unmatched: 10. Per the germline V gene, CDR1 is SGHAT and CDR2 is FQNNGV. The CDR3 covers 16 residues. CDR3 in amino acids: CASSFFLSGGPNEQFF. The CDR3 bases are TGTGCCAGCAGCTTCTTCTTGAGCGGGGGCCCCAATGAGCAGTTCTTC. The full variable domain, with the rest looked up from reference TRBV11-2 and TRBJ2-1, is EAGVAQSPRYKIIEKRQSVAFWCNPISGHATLYWYQQILGQGPKLLIQFQNNGVVDDSQLPKDRFSAERLKGVDSTLKIQPAKLEDSAVYLCASSFFLSGGPNEQFFGPGTRLTVL.

The V gene is TRBV14, the J gene TRBJ2-3; 9 bases fit TRBD2. CDR3 size: 13 residues. The germline V gene has CDR1 SGHDN and CDR2 FVKESK. V was clipped by 8 bases and J by 5 bases; unmatched bases: 5. CDR3 nucleotides: TGTGCCAGCCAGGGACTAGCACTAGATACGCAGTATTTT. Translation: CASQGLALDTQYF.

The chain joins TRBV9 to TRBJ2-5, with D perhaps matching TRBD1 (7 bases). The CDR3 sequence is 15 residues long. Germline V lookup: CDR1 SGDLS, CDR2 YYNGEE. Trimming shortened V by 0 bases and J by 2 bases, and 11 bases separated the two germline ends. The CDR3 DNA is TGTGCCAGCAGCGTAGGCAGGGGGGAACAAGAGACCCAGTACTTC. Protein sequence: CASSVGRGEQETQYF.

This clone was found a few times. The rearrangement links TRBV4-3 to TRBJ2-5; possibly TRBD2 for D (7 bases). With 0 bases removed from V and 5 bases from J, the gap between germline ends came to 16 bases. Looked up from germline, CDR1 is LGHNA and CDR2 is YSLEER. CDR3 length: 16 amino acids. Here the CDR3 reads CASSQDSGGRGETQYF. CDR3 bases: TGCGCCAGCAGCCAAGATTCCGGGGGGCGAGGGGAGACCCAGTACTTC.

To note about this clone: It is likely a read error, because the conserved phenylalanine at the end of the CDR3 is missing. This chain connects TRBV14 to TRBJ2-7, with a tentative D call TRBD2 (5 bases). CDR1 and CDR2 (germline): SGHDN, FVKESK. V lost 2 bases and J lost 6, with 8 bases in between. The CDR3 loop spans 12 amino acids. CDR3 sequence: CASSQSGSEQYL. In DNA form, the CDR3 reads TGTGCCAGCAGCCAATCGGGGAGCGAGCAGTACCTC.

The genes are TRBV5-4 and TRBJ2-2, with TRBD1 identical over 7 bases. The CDR3 consists of 15 residues. The germline V gene has CDR1 SGHNT and CDR2 YYREEE (reference sequence). With V trimmed by 2 bases and J by 6 bases, 7 bases remained unmatched. The CDR3 region is CASSFGTVSSGELFF. The CDR3 nucleotides read TGTGCCAGCAGCTTTGGGACAGTATCATCCGGGGAGCTGTTTTTT.

This rearrangement joins TRBV27 to TRBJ1-2; 8 bases fit TRBD1. After removal of 2 bases from V and 6 bases from J, the junction contained 11 bases not matched to a gene. There are 16 residues in the CDR3. The germline V gene has CDR1 MNHEY and CDR2 SMNVEV (reference sequence). The CDR3 is CASSLDIRGRNNGYTF. In DNA form, the CDR3 reads TGTGCCAGCAGTTTAGACATCAGGGGGCGCAATAATGGCTACACCTTC.

The chain is built from TRBV5-6 and TRBJ1-5; weak D call: TRBD1 (6 bases). The CDR3 is 13 residues long. V was shortened by 4 bases and J by 4 bases, with 9 bases between the two germline ends. The V gene's germline CDR1 is SGHDT and CDR2 YYEEEE. CDR3 nucleotides: TGTGCCAGCAGCATAGACAGGAATCAGCCCCAGCATTTT. Its protein is CASSIDRNQPQHF.

This clone was detected only a few times. V usage is TRBV4-3 and J usage is TRBJ2-1; D not certain. CDR3 size: 13 residues. The V gene lost 0 bases and the J gene lost 4 bases, with 4 bases spanning the gap. Germline V gene data show CDR1 as LGHNA and CDR2 as YSLEER. The CDR3 sequence: CASSQDLYNEQFF. In nucleotides, the CDR3 is TGCGCCAGCAGCCAAGATCTGTACAATGAGCAGTTCTTC.

The chain couples TRBV7-2 to TRBJ1-3, with 7 bases identical to TRBD1. The trim removed 4 bases at V and 0 bases at J, leaving 9 bases unmatched. Germline values: CDR1 SGHTA, CDR2 FQGNSA. CDR3 size: 17 residues. CDR3 residues: CASSSLRDRDSGNTIYF. In DNA form, the CDR3 reads TGTGCCAGCAGCTCACTCCGGGACAGAGACTCTGGAAACACCATATATTTT.

V is TRBV4-3 and J is TRBJ1-2; TRBD1 might be the D (6 bases). Germline-derived CDR1 and CDR2 are LGHNA and YSLEER. This CDR3 has 15 amino acids. The V and J ends lost 0 bases and 4 bases respectively, with 12 bases between them. The CDR3 reads CASSQDEQGSYGYTF. The CDR3 bases are TGCGCCAGCAGCCAAGATGAACAGGGCAGCTATGGCTACACCTTC.

The J gene is TRBJ1-5, the V gene TRBV19; D not resolved. Trimming removed 1 base from V and 2 bases from J, with 12 bases in between. CDR1 and CDR2 from the germline V gene are LNHDA and SQIVND (reference sequence). The CDR3 spans 16 residues. The CDR3 DNA sequence: TGTGCCAGTAGTATAGGTCCCCCGAGGGGCAATCAGCCCCAGCATTTT. Translating gives CASSIGPPRGNQPQHF.

The chain links TRBV7-6 to TRBJ2-2; perhaps TRBD1 as D (6 bases). The germline V and J ends were trimmed by 4 bases and 1 base, with 13 bases remaining between them. Germline V CDR1 and CDR2: SGHVS, FNYEAQ. The CDR3 spans 16 residues. The CDR3 nucleotides are TGTGCCAGCAGCTCCCTTATCAGGGGGAACACCGGGGAGCTGTTTTTT. Amino acids: CASSSLIRGNTGELFF.

This clone was seen a few times. The DNA for the CDR3 is TGTGCCAGCAGCGCCGACAGTTATAATTCACCCCTCCACTTT. Translation gives CASSADSYNSPLHF. The gene calls are TRBV11-2 and TRBJ1-6; possible D gene TRBD1, 5 bases. Germline V gene data show CDR1 as SGHAT and CDR2 as FQNNGV. V lost 5 bases, J lost 4 bases, and 9 bases lay in between. The CDR3 is 14 amino acids. Full variable domain (missing parts from reference TRBV11-2 and TRBJ1-6): EAGVAQSPRYKIIEKRQSVAFWCNPISGHATLYWYQQILGQGPKLLIQFQNNGVVDDSQLPKDRFSAERLKGVDSTLKIQPAKLEDSAVYLCASSADSYNSPLHFGNGTRLTVT.

The gene calls are TRBV2 and TRBJ2-1, with 16 bases aligning to TRBD2. In germline, CDR1 is SNHLY, CDR2 FYNNEI. Losses at the gene ends were 6 bases for V and 8 bases for J; bases not matched to a gene: 1. The CDR3 extends over 14 amino acids. This chain's CDR3 is CASSGTSGRDEQFF. In DNA form, the CDR3 reads TGTGCCAGCAGCGGGACTAGCGGGAGGGATGAGCAGTTCTTC. Complete variable domain (other parts from reference TRBV2 and TRBJ2-1): EPEVTQTPSHQVTQMGQEVILRCVPISNHLYFYWYRQILGQKVEFLVSFYNNEISEKSEIFDDQFSVERPDGSNFTLKIRSTKLEDSAMYFCASSGTSGRDEQFFGPGTRLTVL.

This clone has only one observation. The chain joins TRBV7-2 to TRBJ1-4, with 8 positions matching TRBD1. In germline, CDR1 is SGHTA, CDR2 FQGNSA. The J segment lost 3 bases and the V segment lost 4 bases, leaving 4 bases of the junction unmatched. The CDR3 is 15 amino acids. The CDR3 loop is CASSSDRGSNEKLFF. CDR3 in DNA: TGTGCCAGCAGCTCTGACAGGGGCTCTAATGAAAAACTGTTTTTT.

This clone occurred a few times. The chain combines TRBV9 with TRBJ2-7, with 11 bases matching TRBD1. The CDR3 sequence is 16 residues long. Germline lookup yields CDR1 SGDLS and CDR2 YYNGEE. V lost 0 bases to trimming and J lost 3 bases; unmatched junction nucleotides: 5. CDR3 in DNA: TGTGCCAGCAGCGTAGGGCTCGGGACAGGGGGCTACGAGCAGTACTTC. This sequence encodes CASSVGLGTGGYEQYF.

Only one count was recorded for this clone. A read error may produce the germline difference seen at one junction end. The V call is TRBV10-3, the J call TRBJ1-5; TRBD1 agrees at 7 bases. CDR3 length: 13 amino acids. Germline lookup yields CDR1 ENHRY and CDR2 SYGVKD. CDR3 sequence reads: CAISTGTDQPQNF. CDR3 sequence (DNA): TGTGCCATCAGCACCGGGACAGATCAGCCCCAGAATTTT.